These T cell receptor beta chains were read from a single sample in a study of blood T cells in healthy people across ages. TCRdb fed the 5' RACE reads into MiXCR, producing one record per CDR3 protein. Here the sample spans about 900,000 distinct CDR3 sequences, about 59% being singletons. The sequenced material came from blood. All receptors derive from a man aged 30 to 39 in good health. Each CDR3 is given with its conserved first and last residue. D genes are given only for firm matches. Some rows have no size entry. The others give once, few or many, or a class for an expanded clone.

abundance: NA
v_gene: TRBV6-1
len: 15
j_gene: TRBJ2-5
d_gene: NA
CDR3aa: CASSDSGAHYNEQYF
CDR3nt: TGTGCCAGCAGTGATTCCGGGGCACACTACAATGAGCAGTACTTC

abundance: once
v_gene: TRBV28
len: 13
j_gene: TRBJ2-1
d_gene: TRBD2
CDR3aa: CASSGGGVHEQFF
CDR3nt: TGTGCCAGCAGCGGTGGGGGGGTCCATGAGCAGTTCTTC

abundance: few
v_gene: TRBV6-1
len: 13
j_gene: TRBJ2-1
d_gene: TRBD1
CDR3aa: CAGSTGSYNEQFF
CDR3nt: TGTGCCGGCTCGACAGGGTCCTACAATGAGCAGTTCTTC

abundance: NA
v_gene: TRBV4-2
len: 18
j_gene: TRBJ2-6
d_gene: TRBD1
CDR3aa: CASRLETGTGFGANVLTF
CDR3nt: TGTGCCAGCAGACTAGAAACCGGGACAGGGTTCGGGGCCAACGTCCTGACTTTC

abundance: NA
v_gene: TRBV10-3
len: 12
j_gene: TRBJ2-7
d_gene: TRBD1
CDR3aa: CAIGTGDYEQYF
CDR3nt: TGTGCCATCGGGACAGGGGACTACGAGCAGTACTTC

abundance: NA
v_gene: TRBV6-2/TRBV6-3
len: 16
j_gene: TRBJ2-3
d_gene: TRBD2
CDR3aa: CASSWLAGGPADTQYF
CDR3nt: TGTGCCAGCAGCTGGCTAGCGGGGGGGCCAGCAGATACGCAGTATTTT

abundance: NA
v_gene: TRBV20-1
len: 15
j_gene: TRBJ1-1
d_gene: TRBD1
CDR3aa: CSARGRTGPDTEAFF
CDR3nt: TGCAGTGCTAGAGGTAGGACAGGACCAGACACTGAAGCTTTCTTT

abundance: NA
v_gene: TRBV6-1
len: 13
j_gene: TRBJ1-1
d_gene: TRBD1
CDR3aa: CASSEHRGDEAFF
CDR3nt: TGTGCCAGCAGTGAACACAGGGGAGATGAAGCTTTCTTT

abundance: NA
v_gene: TRBV12-3/TRBV12-4
len: 15
j_gene: TRBJ2-7
d_gene: NA
CDR3aa: CASSPQGSEGYEQYF
CDR3nt: TGTGCCAGCAGTCCGCAGGGATCCGAGGGCTACGAGCAGTACTTC

abundance: NA
v_gene: TRBV7-9
len: 15
j_gene: TRBJ2-7
d_gene: NA
CDR3aa: CASSLGGLGPYEQYF
CDR3nt: TGTGCCAGCAGCTTAGGGGGACTGGGACCCTACGAGCAGTACTTC

abundance: NA
v_gene: TRBV7-2
len: 15
j_gene: TRBJ2-1
d_gene: NA
CDR3aa: CASSFRSRGDNEQFF
CDR3nt: TGTGCCAGCAGCTTCCGTTCGCGGGGAGATAATGAGCAGTTCTTC

abundance: few
v_gene: TRBV6-5
len: 11
j_gene: TRBJ2-1
d_gene: NA
CDR3aa: CASMGYNEQFF
CDR3nt: TGTGCCAGCATGGGGTACAATGAGCAGTTCTTC

abundance: NA
v_gene: TRBV10-3
len: 18
j_gene: TRBJ1-2
d_gene: NA
CDR3aa: CAISESLEAGRVPYGYTF
CDR3nt: TGTGCCATCAGTGAGTCGCTGGAGGCAGGGAGGGTTCCTTATGGCTACACCTTC

abundance: NA
v_gene: TRBV6-6
len: 15
j_gene: TRBJ2-7
d_gene: NA
CDR3aa: CASSYGAGSIYEQYF
CDR3nt: TGTGCCAGCAGTTACGGGGCAGGGTCGATCTACGAGCAGTACTTC

abundance: NA
v_gene: TRBV12-3/TRBV12-4
len: 16
j_gene: TRBJ2-7
d_gene: NA
CDR3aa: CASRRAQGPTFCEQYF
CDR3nt: TGTGCCAGCCGGCGGGCCCAGGGGCCAACATTCTGCGAGCAGTACTTC

abundance: NA
v_gene: TRBV20-1
len: 17
j_gene: TRBJ2-4
d_gene: NA
CDR3aa: CSARDLFARPGESIQYF
CDR3nt: TGCAGTGCTAGGGATTTGTTTGCAAGGCCCGGGGAAAGCATTCAGTACTTC

abundance: NA
v_gene: TRBV9
len: 12
j_gene: TRBJ2-3
d_gene: NA
CDR3aa: CASSEGPDTRYF
CDR3nt: TGTGCCAGCAGCGAGGGGCCAGATACGCGGTATTTT

abundance: NA
v_gene: TRBV20-1
len: 13
j_gene: TRBJ2-7
d_gene: TRBD1
CDR3aa: CSARQGARGEQYF
CDR3nt: TGCAGTGCTAGACAGGGGGCGAGGGGAGAGCAGTACTTC

abundance: NA
v_gene: TRBV3-1
len: 15
j_gene: TRBJ2-7
d_gene: TRBD1
CDR3aa: CASSPSGQGLYEQYF
CDR3nt: TGTGCCAGCAGCCCATCGGGACAGGGGCTCTACGAGCAGTACTTC

abundance: NA
v_gene: TRBV11-3
len: 15
j_gene: TRBJ1-1
d_gene: NA
CDR3aa: CASSRTQGGNTEAFF
CDR3nt: TGTGCCAGCAGCCGAACACAGGGAGGGAACACTGAAGCTTTCTTT

abundance: NA
v_gene: TRBV7-3
len: 17
j_gene: TRBJ2-1
d_gene: NA
CDR3aa: CASRGAGARSSYNEQFF
CDR3nt: TGTGCCTCCAGGGGGGCGGGGGCCCGAAGCTCCTACAATGAGCAGTTCTTC

abundance: NA
v_gene: TRBV28
len: 17
j_gene: TRBJ2-3
d_gene: TRBD1
CDR3aa: CASSLRLVQGGTDTQYF
CDR3nt: TGTGCCAGCAGTTTACGATTGGTTCAGGGGGGCACAGATACGCAGTATTTT

abundance: once
v_gene: TRBV4-2
len: 15
j_gene: TRBJ1-4
d_gene: NA
CDR3aa: CASSQDRWGNEKLFF
CDR3nt: TGTGCCAGCAGCCAAGATAGATGGGGGAATGAAAAACTGTTTTTT

abundance: once
v_gene: TRBV28
len: 16
j_gene: TRBJ2-5
d_gene: NA
CDR3aa: CASSPNARAWEETQYF
CDR3nt: TGTGCCAGCAGCCCGAACGCTAGGGCGTGGGAAGAGACCCAGTACTTC

abundance: few
v_gene: TRBV20-1
len: 13
j_gene: TRBJ1-2
d_gene: NA
CDR3aa: CSAADGGSGRYTF
CDR3nt: TGCAGTGCTGCCGACGGAGGCAGCGGCCGCTACACCTTC

abundance: few
v_gene: TRBV6-2/TRBV6-3
len: 14
j_gene: TRBJ2-7
d_gene: NA
CDR3aa: CASSYRGGTYEQYF
CDR3nt: TGTGCCAGCAGTTACAGGGGAGGAACCTACGAGCAGTACTTC

abundance: NA
v_gene: TRBV10-3
len: 14
j_gene: TRBJ2-5
d_gene: TRBD2
CDR3aa: CATAISSGGETQYF
CDR3nt: TGTGCCACGGCAATATCCAGCGGGGGGGAGACCCAGTACTTC

abundance: NA
v_gene: TRBV6-5
len: 15
j_gene: TRBJ2-6
d_gene: NA
CDR3aa: CASSRDDTRANVLTF
CDR3nt: TGTGCCAGCAGTCGAGACGACACTCGGGCCAACGTCCTGACTTTC

abundance: few
v_gene: TRBV2
len: 15
j_gene: TRBJ2-3
d_gene: NA
CDR3aa: CASSEGQVSTDTQYF
CDR3nt: TGTGCCAGCAGTGAAGGGCAGGTTTCTACAGATACGCAGTATTTT

abundance: NA
v_gene: TRBV12-3/TRBV12-4
len: 13
j_gene: TRBJ1-1
d_gene: TRBD1
CDR3aa: CASSTTGDTEAFF
CDR3nt: TGTGCCAGCAGTACGACAGGGGACACTGAAGCTTTCTTT

abundance: NA
v_gene: TRBV7-2
len: 15
j_gene: TRBJ2-5
d_gene: TRBD2
CDR3aa: CASSRTSGGGLTQYF
CDR3nt: TGTGCCAGCAGCCGGACTAGCGGGGGGGGTTTGACCCAGTACTTC

abundance: few
v_gene: TRBV12-3/TRBV12-4
len: 15
j_gene: TRBJ2-3
d_gene: TRBD2
CDR3aa: CASSTHGGSTDTQYF
CDR3nt: TGTGCCAGCAGTACACACGGGGGGAGCACAGATACGCAGTATTTT

abundance: few
v_gene: TRBV4-2
len: 12
j_gene: TRBJ2-4
d_gene: NA
CDR3aa: CASSQDLGIQYF
CDR3nt: TGTGCCAGCAGCCAAGATCTTGGCATTCAGTACTTC

abundance: few
v_gene: TRBV5-1
len: 18
j_gene: TRBJ2-7
d_gene: TRBD1
CDR3aa: CASSLFPGGTGLIYEQYF
CDR3nt: TGCGCCAGCAGCTTGTTCCCCGGTGGGACAGGGCTAATCTACGAGCAGTACTTC

abundance: few
v_gene: TRBV25-1
len: 16
j_gene: TRBJ2-5
d_gene: TRBD1
CDR3aa: CASSENLGTAVETQYF
CDR3nt: TGTGCCAGCAGTGAAAACTTAGGGACAGCGGTAGAGACCCAGTACTTC

abundance: few
v_gene: TRBV7-2
len: 15
j_gene: TRBJ2-4
d_gene: TRBD2
CDR3aa: CASSLGSGGPATQYF
CDR3nt: TGTGCCAGCAGCTTAGGTAGCGGGGGGCCCGCTACTCAGTACTTC

abundance: NA
v_gene: TRBV4-3
len: 15
j_gene: TRBJ1-1
d_gene: NA
CDR3aa: CASSQESALNTEAFF
CDR3nt: TGCGCCAGCAGCCAAGAATCTGCGCTGAACACTGAAGCTTTCTTT

abundance: NA
v_gene: TRBV28
len: 15
j_gene: TRBJ2-5
d_gene: NA
CDR3aa: CASSWGQGSRETQYF
CDR3nt: TGTGCCAGCAGCTGGGGCCAGGGGTCAAGGGAGACCCAGTACTTC

abundance: few
v_gene: TRBV7-8
len: 14
j_gene: TRBJ2-7
d_gene: NA
CDR3aa: CASSPGTQLWEQYF
CDR3nt: TGTGCCAGCAGCCCCGGGACTCAACTTTGGGAGCAGTACTTC